Presented here are 14 T cell receptor beta chains from one specimen sequenced in a study of T cell responses to AZD1222 COVID-19 vaccine. Profiled with immunoSEQ multiplex PCR; TCRdb holds only in-frame clones, not every one. The sample records around 70,000 clones, about nine tenths being singletons. The sample consisted of peripheral blood, taken on day 0 of AZD1222 vaccination. The receptors were sampled from an adult in good health.

The V gene is TRBV19, the J gene TRBJ2-5; TRBD1 matches 9 bases. Germline V gene sequence: CDR1 LNHDA, CDR2 SQIVND (reference sequence). The junction had 6 bases not matched to a gene; V was cut back by 6 bases and J by 4 bases. CDR3 length equals 14 residues. The CDR3 sequence: CASRRTGVGETQYF. The CDR3 DNA sequence: TGTGCCAGTAGGAGGACAGGGGTCGGAGAGACCCAGTACTTC.

The chain is built from TRBV27 and TRBJ2-5, with TRBD2 matching over 7 bases. This CDR3 spans 16 amino acids. CDR1 is MNHEY, CDR2 SMNVEV, per germline (reference sequence). Trimming took 5 bases from V and 2 from J; bases not matched to a gene: 11. The CDR3 DNA reads TGTGCCAGCAGTCGATGGGCTAGCGGAGTACAAGAGACCCAGTACTTC. It is translated as CASSRWASGVQETQYF.

V gene TRBV28 combines with J gene TRBJ1-2, with a possible D match to TRBD1 (6 bases). Germline CDR1 reads MDHEN; CDR2 reads SYDVKM. CDR3 length: 14 amino acids. Trimming shortened V by 3 bases and J by 7 bases, and 15 bases separated the two germline ends. CDR3 sequence (DNA): TGTGCCAGCAGTTTGGAACAGGGAAGAGGTGGCTACACCTTC. This gives the protein CASSLEQGRGGYTF.

V and J are TRBV3-1 (or the pseudogene TRBV3-2) and TRBJ2-1, with TRBD2 identical over 13 bases. The CDR3 extends over 17 amino acids. Germline V lookup: CDR1 LGHDT, CDR2 YNNKEL (reference sequence). V trimming: 3 bases; J trimming: 4 bases; junction bases outside the gene matches: 6. This CDR3 reads CASSQEPGLAGYNEQFF. The CDR3, as DNA: TGTGCCAGCAGCCAGGAACCGGGACTAGCGGGGTACAATGAGCAGTTCTTC.

V and J are TRBV6-2 or TRBV6-3 and TRBJ1-4; TRBD1 is a possible D gene (5 bases). CDR3 length equals 15 residues. Trimming cost V 2 bases and J 7 bases, with 14 bases left between them. The germline V gene encodes CDR1 MNHEY and CDR2 SVGEGT. The CDR3 DNA reads as TGTGCCAGCAGTTACGCCCCACGGGGGGGTGAAAAACTGTTTTTT. Its protein is CASSYAPRGGEKLFF.

The chain combines TRBV9 with TRBJ2-7; 9 nucleotides agree with TRBD1. V dropped 2 bases and J dropped 6; count of bases not matched to a gene: 6. The V gene's germline CDR1 is SGDLS and CDR2 YYNGEE. The CDR3 is made up of 14 amino acids. The CDR3 protein is CASSVRDRASEQYF. Here the CDR3 DNA reads TGTGCCAGCAGCGTTCGGGACAGGGCAAGCGAGCAGTACTTC. The variable domain in full, with the rest retrieved from reference TRBV9 and TRBJ2-7, is DSGVTQTPKHLITATGQRVTLRCSPRSGDLSVYWYQQSLDQGLQFLIQYYNGEERAKGNILERFSAQQFPDLHSELNLSSLELGDSALYFCASSVRDRASEQYFGPGTRLTVT.

The chain is built from TRBV27 and TRBJ1-1, with D unclear. CDR1 is MNHEY and CDR2 is SMNVEV in the germline V gene (reference sequence). Deletions cut 6 bases from V and 3 bases from J, with 8 bases between. The CDR3 consists of 12 residues. CDR3 in amino acids: CASRDRDTEAFF. In nucleotides, the CDR3 is TGTGCCAGCAGAGACCGGGACACTGAAGCTTTCTTT.

The rearrangement joins TRBV29-1 to TRBJ2-7, with D maybe TRBD2 (6 bases). Per the germline V gene, CDR1 is SQVTM and CDR2 is ANQGSEA. The V gene lost 4 bases and the J gene lost 3 bases, with 13 bases spanning the gap. This CDR3 comprises 13 residues. The CDR3 here is CSVGGELGYEQYF. The CDR3 DNA reads as TGCAGCGTTGGGGGGGAATTGGGCTACGAGCAGTACTTC.

The chain recombines TRBV11-2 with TRBJ2-1, with a weak D call TRBD2 (5 bases). Germline CDR1 reads SGHAT; CDR2 reads FQNNGV. CDR3 size: 13 residues. The V gene lost 2 bases and the J gene lost 7 bases, with 9 bases spanning the gap. CDR3 amino acids: CASSLSLANEQFF. The CDR3 DNA sequence: TGTGCCAGCAGCTTAAGTCTAGCTAATGAGCAGTTCTTC.

This chain connects TRBV28 to TRBJ1-5; 9 bases line up with TRBD1. V gave up 6 bases and J gave up 5 bases; unmatched junction bases: 20. CDR3 length equals 19 residues. The germline V gene has CDR1 MDHEN and CDR2 SYDVKM. Here the CDR3 DNA reads TGTGCCAGCAGCAGCAACACACGGGCCGGGACAGGGTTTTATCAGCCCCAGCATTTT. This gives the protein CASSSNTRAGTGFYQPQHF.

This chain connects TRBV21-1 to TRBJ1-1; no DNA check was done on the table's D call, TRBD1. TRBV21-1 is shown as a pseudogene. The CDR3 has 16 residues. The CDR3 protein is CASRRGQGAGRRGAFF. The CDR3 nucleotides are TGTGCCAGCAGGCGGGGACAGGGGGCCGGTCGGCGCGGAGCTTTCTTT.

Notes on this clone: Other DNA sequences within the sample encode an identical CDR3. The chain combines TRBV29-1 with TRBJ2-3; no definite D call. V dropped 1 base and J dropped 2 bases, with 10 bases sitting between them. The CDR3 contains 14 residues. The germline V gene has CDR1 SQVTM and CDR2 ANQGSEA. The CDR3 sequence is CSVEGGISTDTQYF. The CDR3, as DNA: TGCAGCGTTGAAGGGGGTATCTCCACAGATACGCAGTATTTT.

The V call is TRBV4-1, the J call TRBJ2-3; a weak D match, TRBD2 (6 bases). The V and J ends lost 4 bases and 1 base respectively, with 15 bases between them. CDR1 is MGHRA and CDR2 is YSYEKL in the germline V gene. The CDR3 has 16 residues. CDR3 sequence reads: CASSRPLGEGTDTQYF. CDR3 coding DNA: TGCGCCAGCAGCCGACCACTAGGGGAGGGCACAGATACGCAGTATTTT.

This clone was observed a single time. The rearrangement links TRBV15 to TRBJ1-4, with 9 bases matching TRBD1. Germline V gives CDR1 LNHNV, CDR2 YYDKDF (reference sequence). Losses at the gene ends were 3 bases for V and 5 bases for J; bases not matched to a gene: 7. There are 16 residues in the CDR3. The CDR3 is CATSSTAGQGNEKLFF. The CDR3 bases are TGTGCCACCAGCAGTACCGCGGGACAGGGCAATGAAAAACTGTTTTTT.